This T cell receptor beta chain was retrieved from a study of identical twins. From germline, CDR1 is DFQATT and CDR2 SNEGSKA (reference sequence). The CDR3 totals 12 residues. TCRdb independently ran MiXCR on the 5' RACE reads; one entry per CDR3 protein. The repertoire holds about 1.7 million distinct CDR3 sequences, with under 35% as singletons. Only a few counts were recorded for this clonotype. The TCR was taken from a newborn girl in good health. The chain recombines TRBV20-1 with TRBJ2-4; no firm D call. TRBJ2-7 matches the DNA end more closely, so the J call is doubtful. Sequenced: cord blood. The CDR3 sequence is CSALQKRYEQYF. The CDR3, as DNA: TGCAGTGCCCTACAAAAGAGGTACGAGCAGTACTTC.